The 14 T cell receptor beta chains given below trace back to one sample, sequenced in a study of blood T cell repertoires in COVID-19. Clones were sequenced by immunoSEQ multiplex PCR, and TCRdb holds only the in-frame ones, with some missing. The data show about 160,000 clones, 82% seen once. Sequenced input: peripheral blood. These receptors came from a woman aged 40 to 50 with COVID-19, enrolled during active disease.

A single count supports this clone. The chain combines TRBV14 with TRBJ1-2; no clear D gene. This CDR3 contains 16 residues. V dropped 0 bases and J dropped 4 bases, with 15 bases sitting between them. The germline CDR1 and CDR2 sequences are SGHDN and FVKESK. The DNA for the CDR3 is TGTGCCAGCAGCCAAGATAATGGCGGACGGGGCTATGGCTACACCTTC. Translating gives CASSQDNGGRGYGYTF.

This sequence joins TRBV19 and TRBJ2-2, with 7 bases fitting TRBD1. The CDR3 runs to 14 residues. Germline V CDR1 and CDR2: LNHDA, SQIVND (reference sequence). J was trimmed by 5 bases and V by 4 bases; bases with no gene match: 4. The CDR3 region has the DNA TGTGCCAGTAGTACGTTCAGGGGGACCGGGGAGCTGTTTTTT. Translating it yields CASSTFRGTGELFF.

The V gene is TRBV29-1, the J gene TRBJ2-1; 7 bases line up with TRBD1. This CDR3 has 14 residues. Germline V CDR1 and CDR2: SQVTM, ANQGSEA. With 6 bases clipped from V and 7 bases from J, the junction kept 12 bases outside the gene matches. DNA for the CDR3: TGCAGCGTCGACCCGGGACAGCAATATAATGAGCAGTTCTTC. Translation gives CSVDPGQQYNEQFF.

The gene calls are TRBV19 and TRBJ1-1; no clear D. The germline V gene has CDR1 LNHDA and CDR2 SQIVND (reference sequence). V was pared by 3 bases and J by 3 bases, with 14 bases between. This CDR3 comprises 15 residues. The CDR3 loop is CASSIEMNGDTEAFF. As DNA, the CDR3 is TGTGCCAGTAGTATTGAAATGAATGGAGACACTGAAGCTTTCTTT.

V is TRBV28 and J is TRBJ2-3, with 7 bases matching TRBD2. The ends lost 2 bases at V and 6 bases at J; junction bases unmatched: 8. CDR1 is MDHEN and CDR2 is SYDVKM in the germline V gene. CDR3 size: 15 residues. CDR3 nucleotides: TGTGCCAGCAGTTTAGGGGGAGGGCCCCTGGATACGCAGTATTTT. As protein: CASSLGGGPLDTQYF.

This chain connects TRBV10-1 to TRBJ2-2; 11 bases are a match to TRBD2. CDR1 WNHNN and CDR2 SYGVQD come from the germline V gene (reference sequence). V shed 3 bases and J 6 bases; nucleotides not matched to a gene: 3. The CDR3 contains 15 residues. The DNA of the CDR3 is TGCGCCAGCAGTGATCCGGGACTAGCGGCCGGGGAGCTGTTTTTT. It is translated as CASSDPGLAAGELFF.

This chain's CDR3 is CASKPQPNSYEQYF. CDR3 nucleotide sequence: TGTGCCAGCAAGCCGCAGCCAAACAGCTACGAGCAGTACTTC. The V and J genes are TRBV6-6 and TRBJ2-7; D gene unclear. The germline CDR1 and CDR2 sequences are MNHNY and SVGAGI (reference sequence). Trimming removed 7 bases at V and 3 bases at J, with 16 bases between. The CDR3 is 14 residues long.

This clone has just one count. The genes are TRBV18 and TRBJ2-7; TRBD2 might be the D (5 bases). Germline CDR1 is KGHSH and CDR2 is LQKENI. V lost 5 bases, J lost 2 bases, and 13 bases lay in between. This CDR3 has 14 amino acids. CDR3 amino acids: CASSSGGVPYEQYF. In nucleotides, the CDR3 is TGTGCCAGCTCATCAGGAGGCGTCCCCTACGAGCAGTACTTC.

J is TRBJ2-5 and V is TRBV7-3, with TRBD1 identical over 7 bases. CDR1 is SGHTA, CDR2 FQGTGA, per germline. The CDR3 runs to 15 residues. V shed 0 bases, J shed 5 bases, and the junction held 6 bases outside the gene matches. The CDR3 reads CASSLTRGQDETQYF. For the CDR3, the DNA is TGTGCCAGCAGCTTAACAAGGGGGCAGGATGAGACCCAGTACTTC.

This chain connects TRBV7-8 to TRBJ1-6, with D perhaps TRBD1 (5 bases). V was cut by 5 bases and J by 7 bases, with 15 bases left in between. CDR3 length equals 15 residues. Germline V CDR1 and CDR2: SGHVS, FQNEAQ. The CDR3 DNA reads as TGTGCCAGCAGCCACAGGCGGCAGGAGAATTCACCCCTCCACTTT. As protein: CASSHRRQENSPLHF.

A single count supports this clone. V is TRBV6-1 and J is TRBJ2-1; 13 bases fit TRBD2. V shed 4 bases, J shed 5 bases, and the junction held 5 bases outside the gene matches. The CDR3 length is 16 residues. The germline V gene has CDR1 MNHNS and CDR2 SASEGT. CDR3 in DNA: TGTGCCAGCAGTGCATTTACTAGCGGGGGGGACAATGAGCAGTTCTTC. This sequence encodes CASSAFTSGGDNEQFF.

The rearrangement links TRBV24-1 to TRBJ1-2, with D possibly matching TRBD1 (6 bases). The length of the CDR3 is 17 residues. The germline CDR1 and CDR2 sequences are KGHDR and SFDVKD. Trimming removed 3 bases from V and 7 bases from J, with 23 bases in between. CDR3 sequence reads: CATSDTRGGVPGGGYTF. Here the CDR3 DNA reads TGTGCCACCAGTGATACACGGGGGGGCGTACCCGGAGGTGGCTACACCTTC.

V usage is TRBV19 and J usage is TRBJ2-1, with D unresolved. There are 13 residues in the CDR3. Germline loops: CDR1 LNHDA, CDR2 SQIVND (reference sequence). V lost 3 bases and J 5 bases, leaving 8 bases between the germline ends. In nucleotides, the CDR3 is TGTGCCAGTAGTATTACTACCCACAATGAGCAGTTCTTC. As protein: CASSITTHNEQFF. Together with reference TRBV19 and TRBJ2-1, the CDR3 gives the full variable domain: DGGITQSPKYLFRKEGQNVTLSCEQNLNHDAMYWYRQDPGQGLRLIYYSQIVNDFQKGDIAEGYSVSREKKESFPLTVTSAQKNPTAFYLCASSITTHNEQFFGPGTRLTVL.

The V call is TRBV2, the J call TRBJ2-7; 12 nucleotides match TRBD1. After removal of 5 bases from V and 4 bases from J, the junction contained 6 bases not matched to a gene. The germline gives CDR1 SNHLY, CDR2 FYNNEI. The CDR3 is made up of 15 amino acids. CDR3 sequence reads: CASSNPGQGAYEQYF. CDR3 DNA: TGTGCCAGCAGTAATCCGGGACAGGGGGCGTACGAGCAGTACTTC.